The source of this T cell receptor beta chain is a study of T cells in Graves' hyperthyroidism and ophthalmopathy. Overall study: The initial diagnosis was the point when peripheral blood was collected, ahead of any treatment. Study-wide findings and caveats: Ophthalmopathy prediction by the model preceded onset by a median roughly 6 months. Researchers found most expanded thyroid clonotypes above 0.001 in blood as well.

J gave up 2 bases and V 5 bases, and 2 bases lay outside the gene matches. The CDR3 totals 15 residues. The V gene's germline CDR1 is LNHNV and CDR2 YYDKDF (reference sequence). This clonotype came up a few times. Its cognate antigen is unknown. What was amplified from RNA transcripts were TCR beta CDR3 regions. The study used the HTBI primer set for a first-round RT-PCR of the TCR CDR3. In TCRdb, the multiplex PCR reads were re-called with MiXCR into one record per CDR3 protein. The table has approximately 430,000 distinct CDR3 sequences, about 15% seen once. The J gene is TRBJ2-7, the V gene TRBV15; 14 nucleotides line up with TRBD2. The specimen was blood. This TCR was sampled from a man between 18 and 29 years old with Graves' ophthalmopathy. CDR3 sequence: CATSGTSGGTYEQYF. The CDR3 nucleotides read TGTGCCACCAGCGGGACTAGCGGGGGAACCTACGAGCAGTACTTC.